What follows is one TCR beta chain and its context. RNA was extracted from bulk tissue without any cell sorting. Donors were chemotherapy-naive, newly diagnosed lung cancer surgical patients in China, August–late 2014. The germline V gene has CDR1 SGHNT and CDR2 YENEEA. Between the trimmed V and J ends, which lost 5 bases and 7 bases, there was a span of 14 bases. The CDR3 has 13 residues. The library came from three nested PCR rounds adapted from ARM-PCR protocols. One entry per CDR3 protein results from TCRdb running MiXCR on the multiplex PCR reads. The repertoire holds about 90,000 distinct CDR3 sequences, 61% seen once, with roughly 15% in the top ten. The source of the sample is a study of tumor and adjacent non-tumor tissue in lung cancer. Whole-study context: Histology: eleven to twelve adenocarcinoma, a couple of squamous cell carcinoma, 1 small cell lung cancer.

The specimen was lung tumor tissue. The origin of this receptor is a man in his 70s with non-small cell lung cancer. The genes are TRBV11-3 and TRBJ2-5; tentative D call: TRBD2 (5 bases). CDR3 sequence: CASSGGLEGTQYF. The CDR3 coding sequence is TGTGCCAGCAGCGGAGGATTAGAAGGGACCCAGTACTTC.